The source of this TCR beta chain is a study of CD8+ T cells in alopecia areata. In the study overall: Spontaneously alopecic C3H/HeJ graft donors, about 6-13 months old, gave skin to roughly 7-10-week-old female C3H/HeJ mice. Study-wide points: Whereas mice showed it more clearly, TCR sharing across patients was murkier, possibly because of HLA. Affected scalp, especially in alopecia totalis/universalis, had a higher clonality than normal scalp did.

A remark on this clone: The antigen remains undetermined. Germline and genes: mouse.

Extracted RNA was reverse transcribed into cDNA, the sequencing template. Method: immunoSEQ multiplex PCR; TCRdb's copy keeps in-frame clones and lacks some. In total the sample includes some 110,000 clones, none of them seen once. The sequence was collected from a C3H/HeJ mouse with alopecia areata. As its MHC haplotype, the strain has H2-k. Sequencing input: lesional skin.

The DNA read from the CDR3 is TGTGCTAGCAGTGCCAGGGTTAACCAAGAC. It specifies CASSARVNQD. The entire CDR3 protein is CASSARVNQDTQYF. V and J are TRBV17 and TRBJ2-5; TRBD1 is a possible D gene (5 bases). The read is 4 residues too short to cover the CDR3 end, so that end is filled in from the germline J gene. The CDR3 has 14 residues. Germline-derived CDR1 and CDR2 are MNHDT and YYDKIL. V lost 5 bases and J 0 bases, leaving 9 bases between the germline ends.